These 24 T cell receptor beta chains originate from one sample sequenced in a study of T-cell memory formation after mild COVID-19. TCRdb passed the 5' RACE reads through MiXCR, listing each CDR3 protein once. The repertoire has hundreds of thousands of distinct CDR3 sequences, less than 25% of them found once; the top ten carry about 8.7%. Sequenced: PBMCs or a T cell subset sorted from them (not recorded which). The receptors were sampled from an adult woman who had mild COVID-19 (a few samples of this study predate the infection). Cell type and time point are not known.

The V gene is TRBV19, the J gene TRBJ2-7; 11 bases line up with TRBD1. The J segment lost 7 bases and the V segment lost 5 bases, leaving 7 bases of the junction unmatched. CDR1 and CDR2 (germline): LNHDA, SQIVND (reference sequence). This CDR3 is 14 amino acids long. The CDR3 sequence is CASSRSWDRGEQYF. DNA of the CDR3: TGTGCCAGTAGTCGTTCCTGGGACAGGGGGGAGCAGTACTTC. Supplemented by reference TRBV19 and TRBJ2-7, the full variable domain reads DGGITQSPKYLFRKEGQNVTLSCEQNLNHDAMYWYRQDPGQGLRLIYYSQIVNDFQKGDIAEGYSVSREKKESFPLTVTSAQKNPTAFYLCASSRSWDRGEQYFGPGTRLTVT.

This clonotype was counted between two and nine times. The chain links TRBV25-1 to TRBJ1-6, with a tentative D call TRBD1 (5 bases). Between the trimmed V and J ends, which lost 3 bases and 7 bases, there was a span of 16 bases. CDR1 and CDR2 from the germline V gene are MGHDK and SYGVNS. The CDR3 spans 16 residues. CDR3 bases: TGTGCCAGCAGTGAGAGATCTGAGGCAGGGAATTCACCCCTCCACTTT. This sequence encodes CASSERSEAGNSPLHF.

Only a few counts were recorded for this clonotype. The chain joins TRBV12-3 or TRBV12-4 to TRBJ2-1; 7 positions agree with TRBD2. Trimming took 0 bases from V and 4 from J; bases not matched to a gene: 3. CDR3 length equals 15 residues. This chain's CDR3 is CASSLAGGFYNEQFF. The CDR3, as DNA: TGTGCCAGCAGTTTAGCGGGAGGGTTTTACAATGAGCAGTTCTTC.

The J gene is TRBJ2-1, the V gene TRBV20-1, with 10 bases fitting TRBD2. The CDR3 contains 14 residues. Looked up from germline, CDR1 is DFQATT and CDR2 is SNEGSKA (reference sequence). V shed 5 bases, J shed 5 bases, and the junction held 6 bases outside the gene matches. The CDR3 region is CSALSGGADNEQFF. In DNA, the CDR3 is TGCAGTGCTTTAAGCGGGGGGGCTGACAATGAGCAGTTCTTC.

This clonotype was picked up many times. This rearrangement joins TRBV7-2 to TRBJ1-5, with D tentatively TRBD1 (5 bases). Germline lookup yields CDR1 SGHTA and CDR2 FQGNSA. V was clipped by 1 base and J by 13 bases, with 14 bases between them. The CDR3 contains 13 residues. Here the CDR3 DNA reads TGTGCCAGCAGCTTAGTGGAGTTGGGACCTCAGCATTTT. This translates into CASSLVELGPQHF.

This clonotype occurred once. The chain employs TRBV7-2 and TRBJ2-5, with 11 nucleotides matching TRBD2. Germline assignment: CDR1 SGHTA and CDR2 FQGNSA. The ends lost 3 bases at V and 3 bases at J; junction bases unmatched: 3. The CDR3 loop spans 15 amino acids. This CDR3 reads CASSFALAGEETQYF. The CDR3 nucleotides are TGTGCCAGCAGCTTCGCACTAGCGGGAGAAGAGACCCAGTACTTC.

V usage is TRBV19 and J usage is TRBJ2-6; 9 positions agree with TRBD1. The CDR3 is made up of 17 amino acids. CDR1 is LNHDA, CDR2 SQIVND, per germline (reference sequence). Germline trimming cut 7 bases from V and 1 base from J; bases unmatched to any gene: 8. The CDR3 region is CASTLVDRGSGANVLTF. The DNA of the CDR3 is TGTGCCAGTACCCTAGTGGACAGGGGTTCTGGGGCCAACGTCCTGACTTTC.

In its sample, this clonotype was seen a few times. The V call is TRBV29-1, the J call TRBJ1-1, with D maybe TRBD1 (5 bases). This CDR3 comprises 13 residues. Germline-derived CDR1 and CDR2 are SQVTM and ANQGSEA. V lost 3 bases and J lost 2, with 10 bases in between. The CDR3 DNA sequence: TGCAGCGTTGATGGGGGATACAACACTGAAGCTTTCTTT. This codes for CSVDGGYNTEAFF.

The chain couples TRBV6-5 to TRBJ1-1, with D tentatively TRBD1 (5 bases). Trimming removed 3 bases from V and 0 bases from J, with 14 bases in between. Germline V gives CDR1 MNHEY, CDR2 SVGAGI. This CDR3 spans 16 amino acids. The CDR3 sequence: CASSYLWGPLNTEAFF. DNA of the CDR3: TGTGCCAGCAGTTATCTTTGGGGACCTCTGAACACTGAAGCTTTCTTT.

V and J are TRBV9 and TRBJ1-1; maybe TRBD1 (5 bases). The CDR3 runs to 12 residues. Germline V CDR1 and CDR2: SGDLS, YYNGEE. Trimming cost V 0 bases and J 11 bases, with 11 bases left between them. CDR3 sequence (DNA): TGTGCCAGCAGCGTAGCAGGGAGTTTGGCTTTCTTT. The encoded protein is CASSVAGSLAFF.

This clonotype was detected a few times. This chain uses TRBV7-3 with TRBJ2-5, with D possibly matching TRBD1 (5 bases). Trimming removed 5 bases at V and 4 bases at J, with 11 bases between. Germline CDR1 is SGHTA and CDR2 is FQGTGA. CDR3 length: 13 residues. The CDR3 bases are TGTGCCAGCAGCCAAGGGCAGGGAGAGACCCAGTACTTC. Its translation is CASSQGQGETQYF.

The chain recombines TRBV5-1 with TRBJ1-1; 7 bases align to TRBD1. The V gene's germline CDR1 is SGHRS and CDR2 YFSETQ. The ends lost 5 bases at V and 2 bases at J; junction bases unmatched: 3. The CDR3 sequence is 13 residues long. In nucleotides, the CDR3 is TGCGCCAGCAGAGGACAGGATAACACTGAAGCTTTCTTT. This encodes CASRGQDNTEAFF.

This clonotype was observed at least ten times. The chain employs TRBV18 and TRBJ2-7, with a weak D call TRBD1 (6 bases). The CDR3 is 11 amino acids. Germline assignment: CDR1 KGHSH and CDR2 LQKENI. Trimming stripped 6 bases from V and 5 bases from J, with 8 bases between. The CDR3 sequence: CASSPGDEQYF. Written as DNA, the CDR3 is TGTGCCAGCTCCCCAGGGGACGAGCAGTACTTC.

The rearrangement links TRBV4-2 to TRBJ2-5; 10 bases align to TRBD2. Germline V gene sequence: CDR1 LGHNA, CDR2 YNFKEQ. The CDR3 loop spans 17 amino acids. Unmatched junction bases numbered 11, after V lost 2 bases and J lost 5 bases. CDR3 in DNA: TGTGCCAGCAGCCAACGACACAGCGGGAGGGCCGGGGAGACCCAGTACTTC. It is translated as CASSQRHSGRAGETQYF.

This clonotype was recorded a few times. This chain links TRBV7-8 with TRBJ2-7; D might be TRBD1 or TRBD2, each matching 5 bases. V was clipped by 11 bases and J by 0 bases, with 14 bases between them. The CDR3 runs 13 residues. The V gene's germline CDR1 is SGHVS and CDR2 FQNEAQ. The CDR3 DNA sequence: TGTGCCGTGAGGGGCATCAGCTCCTACGAGCAGTACTTC. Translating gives CAVRGISSYEQYF.

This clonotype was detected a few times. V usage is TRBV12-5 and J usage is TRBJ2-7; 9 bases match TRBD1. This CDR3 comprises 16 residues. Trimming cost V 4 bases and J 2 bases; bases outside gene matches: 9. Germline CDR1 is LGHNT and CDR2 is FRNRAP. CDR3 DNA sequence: TGTGCTAGTGGTTGGGGAACCGGGACAGGGACCTACGAGCAGTACTTC. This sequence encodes CASGWGTGTGTYEQYF. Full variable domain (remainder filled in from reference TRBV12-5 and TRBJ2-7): DARVTQTPRHKVTEMGQEVTMRCQPILGHNTVFWYRQTMMQGLELLAYFRNRAPLDDSGMPKDRFSAEMPDATLATLKIQPSEPRDSAVYFCASGWGTGTGTYEQYFGPGTRLTVT.

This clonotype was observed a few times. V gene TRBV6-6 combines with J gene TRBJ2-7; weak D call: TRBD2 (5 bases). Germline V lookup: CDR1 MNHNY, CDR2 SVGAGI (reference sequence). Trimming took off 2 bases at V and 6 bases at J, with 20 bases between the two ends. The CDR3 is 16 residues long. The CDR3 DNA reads TGTGCCAGCAGTTACCCGCACTCGGGGAATTCCGGCGAGCAGTACTTC. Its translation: CASSYPHSGNSGEQYF.

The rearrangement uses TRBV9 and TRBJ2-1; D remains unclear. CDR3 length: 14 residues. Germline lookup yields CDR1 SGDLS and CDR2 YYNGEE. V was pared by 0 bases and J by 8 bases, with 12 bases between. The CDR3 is CASSVGPLYDEQFF. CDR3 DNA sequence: TGTGCCAGCAGCGTAGGTCCCCTCTATGATGAGCAGTTCTTC.

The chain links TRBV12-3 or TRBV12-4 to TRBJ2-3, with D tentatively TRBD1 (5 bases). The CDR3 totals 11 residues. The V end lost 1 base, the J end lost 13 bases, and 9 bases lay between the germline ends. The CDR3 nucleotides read TGTGCCAGCAGTTTAGTGGGGCCGAAGTATTTT. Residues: CASSLVGPKYF.

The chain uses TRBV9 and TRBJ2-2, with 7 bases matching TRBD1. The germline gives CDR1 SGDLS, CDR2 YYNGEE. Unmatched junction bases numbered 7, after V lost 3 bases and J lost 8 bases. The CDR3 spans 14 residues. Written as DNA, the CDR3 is TGTGCCAGCAGCGCATCGGACAGGCTGGGGGAGCTGTTTTTT. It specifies CASSASDRLGELFF. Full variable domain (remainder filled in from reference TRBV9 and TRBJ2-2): DSGVTQTPKHLITATGQRVTLRCSPRSGDLSVYWYQQSLDQGLQFLIQYYNGEERAKGNILERFSAQQFPDLHSELNLSSLELGDSALYFCASSASDRLGELFFGEGSRLTVL.

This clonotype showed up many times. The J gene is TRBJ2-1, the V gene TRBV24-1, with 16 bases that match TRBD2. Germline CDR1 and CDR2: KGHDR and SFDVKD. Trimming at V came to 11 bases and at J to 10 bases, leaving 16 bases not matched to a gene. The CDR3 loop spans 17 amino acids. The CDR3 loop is CAIEAGTSGRAQREQFF. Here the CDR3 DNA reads TGTGCCATCGAAGCCGGGACTAGCGGGAGGGCCCAACGGGAGCAGTTCTTC.

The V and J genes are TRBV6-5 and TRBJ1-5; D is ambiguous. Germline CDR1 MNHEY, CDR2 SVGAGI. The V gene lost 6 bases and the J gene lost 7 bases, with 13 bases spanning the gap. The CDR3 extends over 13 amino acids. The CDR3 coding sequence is TGTGCCAGCAGCGCTATTCCCGGGCAGCCCCAGCATTTT. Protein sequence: CASSAIPGQPQHF.

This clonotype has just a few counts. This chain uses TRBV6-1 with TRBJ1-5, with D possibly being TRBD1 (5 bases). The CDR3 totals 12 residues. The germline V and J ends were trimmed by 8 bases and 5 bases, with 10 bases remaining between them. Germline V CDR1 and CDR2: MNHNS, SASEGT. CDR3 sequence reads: CASAGEYQPQHF. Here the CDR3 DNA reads TGTGCCAGCGCGGGGGAATATCAGCCCCAGCATTTT.

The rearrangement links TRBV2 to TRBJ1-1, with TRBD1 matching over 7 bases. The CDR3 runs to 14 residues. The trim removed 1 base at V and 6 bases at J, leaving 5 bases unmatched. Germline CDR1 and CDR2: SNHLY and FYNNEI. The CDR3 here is CASSEGGGSSEAFF. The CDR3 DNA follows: TGTGCCAGCAGTGAAGGAGGGGGCTCCTCTGAAGCTTTCTTT. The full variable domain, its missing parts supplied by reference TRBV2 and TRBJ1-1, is EPEVTQTPSHQVTQMGQEVILRCVPISNHLYFYWYRQILGQKVEFLVSFYNNEISEKSEIFDDQFSVERPDGSNFTLKIRSTKLEDSAMYFCASSEGGGSSEAFFGQGTRLTVV.